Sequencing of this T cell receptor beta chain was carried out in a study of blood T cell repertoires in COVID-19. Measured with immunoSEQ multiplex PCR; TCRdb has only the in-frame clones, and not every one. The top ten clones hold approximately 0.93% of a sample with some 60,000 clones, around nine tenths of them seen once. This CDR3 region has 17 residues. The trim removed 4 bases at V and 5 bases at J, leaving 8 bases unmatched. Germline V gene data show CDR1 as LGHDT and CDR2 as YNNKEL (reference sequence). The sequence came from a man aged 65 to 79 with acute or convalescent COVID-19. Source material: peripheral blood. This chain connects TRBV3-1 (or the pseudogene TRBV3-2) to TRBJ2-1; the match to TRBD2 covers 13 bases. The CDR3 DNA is TGTGCCAGCAGCCTATTTCCCGGGACTAGCGGGGACAATGAGCAGTTCTTC. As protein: CASSLFPGTSGDNEQFF.